Below are 24 T cell receptor beta chains sequenced from a single sample in a study of a mutant IDH1 vaccine in newly diagnosed glioma. Here immunoSEQ multiplex PCR was the method, and the copy in TCRdb shows in-frame clones only, minus some. This sample has 57,000 or so clones, with around 80% found just once. These TCRs are of unknown antigen specificity. Time point meaning: week 11, during vaccination. What each vaccine dose contained was 300 ug of mutant IDH1 20-mer peptide, accompanied by topical imiquimod. Sequences were derived from PBMCs, sampled from a glioma patient whose treatment included an IDH1 peptide vaccine. Source of these receptors: a man in his thirties or forties with glioma.

The chain employs TRBV6-6 and TRBJ2-7; D gene uncertain. Trimming removed 0 bases at V and 3 bases at J, with 12 bases between. The CDR3 sequence is 15 residues long. CDR1 is MNHNY, CDR2 SVGAGI, per germline (reference sequence). The CDR3 region is CASSYSGLSYYEQYF. The CDR3, as DNA: TGTGCCAGCAGTTACTCAGGTCTTTCTTACTACGAGCAGTACTTC.

The rearrangement uses TRBV7-7 and TRBJ1-1; 7 nucleotides line up with TRBD1. The CDR3 has 13 amino acids. Germline CDR1 is SSHAT and CDR2 is FNYEAQ (reference sequence). V lost 5 bases to trimming and J lost 6 bases; unmatched junction nucleotides: 6. The CDR3 reads CASSLDRASEAFF. CDR3 sequence (DNA): TGTGCCAGCAGCCTAGACAGGGCCTCTGAAGCTTTCTTT.

The rearrangement joins TRBV29-1 to TRBJ1-2; D might be TRBD1 (5 bases). This CDR3 is 13 amino acids long. Germline V gives CDR1 SQVTM, CDR2 ANQGSEA. Trimming took 6 bases from V and 0 from J, leaving 11 bases between them. CDR3 nucleotide sequence: TGCAGCGTCGGGACGGCCGCTAACTATGGCTACACCTTC. Its translation: CSVGTAANYGYTF.

V usage is TRBV9 and J usage is TRBJ2-3, with D perhaps matching TRBD1 or TRBD2 (5 bases each). The V end was cut by 4 bases, the J end by 3 bases, with 18 bases between. This CDR3 contains 16 residues. Germline V CDR1 and CDR2: SGDLS, YYNGEE. CDR3 region: CASSIRRVGETDTQYF. As DNA, the CDR3 is TGTGCCAGCAGCATCCGCAGGGTGGGAGAAACAGATACGCAGTATTTT.

The chain is built from TRBV5-8 and TRBJ1-2, with D possibly TRBD1 on 6 matching bases. The CDR3 is made up of 16 amino acids. V was trimmed by 0 bases and J by 4 bases, leaving 16 bases between them. Per the germline V gene, CDR1 is SGHTS and CDR2 is YDEGEE. This CDR3 reads CASSLANRGAAYGYTF. CDR3 coding DNA: TGTGCCAGCAGCTTGGCCAACCGGGGGGCAGCCTATGGCTACACCTTC.

The rearrangement uses TRBV2 and TRBJ1-2, with D unresolved. V lost 1 base and J 0 bases, leaving 6 bases between the germline ends. CDR3 length: 14 residues. The germline V gene encodes CDR1 SNHLY and CDR2 FYNNEI. Here the CDR3 reads CASSEDRTNYGYTF. For the CDR3, the DNA is TGTGCCAGCAGTGAAGACCGTACTAACTATGGCTACACCTTC.

The V call is TRBV6-5, the J call TRBJ1-1; D unresolved. CDR3 size: 11 residues. Germline V lookup: CDR1 MNHEY, CDR2 SVGAGI. V was clipped by 0 bases and J by 9 bases, with 5 bases between them. CDR3 sequence reads: CASSYSGQAFF. Written as DNA, the CDR3 is TGTGCCAGCAGTTACTCTGGGCAAGCTTTCTTT.

This sequence joins TRBV5-4 and TRBJ1-1; D gene uncertain. The CDR3 is 15 amino acids. The V and J ends lost 4 bases and 1 base respectively, with 14 bases between them. Germline CDR1 SGHNT, CDR2 YYREEE (reference sequence). The CDR3 DNA is TGTGCCAGCAGCCACGAGCCTAACGGGAACACTGAAGCTTTCTTT. Amino acids: CASSHEPNGNTEAFF.

V and J are TRBV4-1 and TRBJ2-7; D may be TRBD2 (5 bases). Germline values: CDR1 MGHRA, CDR2 YSYEKL. V was pared by 5 bases and J by 5 bases, with 10 bases between. This CDR3 has 12 amino acids. For the CDR3, the DNA is TGCGCCAGCAGCGAAACTAGGGACGAGCAGTACTTC. Translation: CASSETRDEQYF.

This clone was recorded only once. The chain employs TRBV4-2 and TRBJ2-7, with 9 nucleotides matching TRBD2. CDR1 and CDR2 (germline): LGHNA, YNFKEQ. CDR3 size: 18 residues. J gave up 10 bases and V 5 bases, and 24 bases lay outside the gene matches. CDR3 residues: CASSWGRRSGGTSNFQYF. Here the CDR3 DNA reads TGTGCCAGCAGCTGGGGTCGTAGGAGCGGGGGGACCTCGAATTTCCAGTACTTC.

The chain uses TRBV4-1 and TRBJ1-1, with 10 bases lining up with TRBD1. Trimming at V came to 4 bases and at J to 6 bases, leaving 11 bases not matched to a gene. The CDR3 is 16 residues long. Germline CDR1 is MGHRA and CDR2 is YSYEKL. The CDR3 spells CASSLGPGQGRAEAFF. CDR3 bases: TGCGCCAGCAGCCTTGGACCGGGACAGGGGAGGGCTGAAGCTTTCTTT.

The V call is TRBV5-4, the J call TRBJ1-1; perhaps TRBD1 as D (5 bases). The V gene's germline CDR1 is SGHNT and CDR2 YYREEE (reference sequence). With 3 bases removed from V and 3 bases from J, the gap between germline ends came to 24 bases. The length of the CDR3 is 18 residues. DNA for the CDR3: TGTGCCAGCAGCTACCAAAGGACCAGGGTAACTCTGGACACTGAAGCTTTCTTT. Translated, it gives CASSYQRTRVTLDTEAFF.

The rearrangement links TRBV15 to TRBJ2-7; D might be TRBD1 (6 bases). Trimming left V 0 bases short and J 3 bases short, with 9 bases between. CDR1 is LNHNV, CDR2 YYDKDF, per germline (reference sequence). This CDR3 is 14 amino acids long. CDR3 residues: CATSRDRGLYEQYF. The DNA for the CDR3 is TGTGCCACCAGCAGAGACAGGGGCCTCTACGAGCAGTACTTC.

This clone is a singleton in its sample. This chain links TRBV11-2 with TRBJ1-2; D call uncertain. V was cut by 3 bases and J by 2 bases, with 4 bases left in between. Germline lookup yields CDR1 SGHAT and CDR2 FQNNGV. The CDR3 sequence is 12 residues long. CDR3 residues: CASSFENYGYTF. The CDR3 bases are TGTGCCAGCAGCTTCGAGAACTATGGCTACACCTTC. The full variable domain, in which reference TRBV11-2 and TRBJ1-2 provide the parts outside the CDR3, is EAGVAQSPRYKIIEKRQSVAFWCNPISGHATLYWYQQILGQGPKLLIQFQNNGVVDDSQLPKDRFSAERLKGVDSTLKIQPAKLEDSAVYLCASSFENYGYTFGSGTRLTVV.

This chain uses TRBV7-9 with TRBJ1-1, with D possibly TRBD1 on 6 matching bases. Germline V gives CDR1 SEHNR, CDR2 FQNEAQ (reference sequence). The CDR3 covers 14 residues. The V end was cut by 2 bases, the J end by 4 bases, with 11 bases between. The CDR3 nucleotides are TGTGCCAGCAGCTTAACCGGGGGCGGCACTGAAGCTTTCTTT. The encoded protein is CASSLTGGGTEAFF.

CDR3 DNA: TGTGCCAGCAGCTATTGGGGGGGAGATACGCAGTATTTT. It specifies CASSYWGGDTQYF. V and J are TRBV9 and TRBJ2-3, with 7 bases identical to TRBD2. Germline loops: CDR1 SGDLS, CDR2 YYNGEE. This CDR3 has 13 residues. V dropped 4 bases and J dropped 5; count of bases not matched to a gene: 4.

The chain links TRBV6-1 to TRBJ1-4; TRBD1 agrees at 9 bases. CDR3 length equals 15 residues. CDR1 and CDR2 (germline): MNHNS, SASEGT. V gave up 1 base and J gave up 11 bases; unmatched junction bases: 8. The CDR3 protein is CASSEGGQGSSKLFF. The CDR3 DNA reads TGTGCCAGCAGTGAAGGGGGACAGGGATCCTCTAAACTGTTTTTT.

The CDR3 nucleotides are TGTGCCACCAGCAGAGATCGGGTCAGGAGCAACGAGCAGTACTTC. Translated: CATSRDRVRSNEQYF. V usage is TRBV15 and J usage is TRBJ2-7; no clear D gene. Germline lookup yields CDR1 LNHNV and CDR2 YYDKDF (reference sequence). This CDR3 has 15 residues. The V and J ends lost 0 bases and 5 bases respectively, with 14 bases between them.

The V call is TRBV2, the J call TRBJ2-1; D may correspond to TRBD1 or TRBD2 (5 bases each). The CDR3 spans 15 residues. The germline V gene encodes CDR1 SNHLY and CDR2 FYNNEI. With 4 bases removed from V and 4 bases from J, the gap between germline ends came to 14 bases. DNA of the CDR3: TGTGCCAGCAGTGGGGTTGATTGGGGGTACAATGAGCAGTTCTTC. The encoded protein is CASSGVDWGYNEQFF.

The rearrangement joins TRBV20-1 to TRBJ1-1, with D uncertain. The CDR3 contains 11 residues. Germline-derived CDR1 and CDR2 are DFQATT and SNEGSKA (reference sequence). For the CDR3, the DNA is TGCAGCGTGATTGCCGAGTTGGGAGCTTTCTTT. Its protein product is CSVIAELGAFF.

The V gene is TRBV27, the J gene TRBJ2-6; no clear D gene. The CDR3 has 15 amino acids. Between the trimmed V and J ends, which lost 10 bases and 0 bases, there was a span of 13 bases. The germline V gene has CDR1 MNHEY and CDR2 SMNVEV (reference sequence). The CDR3: CATKIGNSGANVLTF. CDR3 sequence (DNA): TGTGCCACCAAAATAGGGAACTCTGGGGCCAACGTCCTGACTTTC. Together with reference TRBV27 and TRBJ2-6, the CDR3 gives the full variable domain: EAQVTQNPRYLITVTGKKLTVTCSQNMNHEYMSWYRQDPGLGLRQIYYSMNVEVTDKGDVPEGYKVSRKEKRNFPLILESPSPNQTSLYFCATKIGNSGANVLTFGAGSRLTVL.

The chain employs TRBV5-1 and TRBJ1-1; perhaps TRBD1 as D (5 bases). The CDR3 is made up of 13 amino acids. The V gene lost 4 bases and the J gene lost 7 bases, with 14 bases spanning the gap. Looked up from germline, CDR1 is SGHRS and CDR2 is YFSETQ. CDR3 DNA: TGCGCCAGCAGCCAAGACAGAGGACTTGAAGCTTTCTTT. It is translated as CASSQDRGLEAFF.

The chain employs TRBV5-1 and TRBJ1-1; D gene uncertain. Trimming cost V 4 bases and J 6 bases, with 16 bases left between them. This CDR3 is built from 14 residues. Per germline, CDR1 SGHRS and CDR2 YFSETQ. The CDR3 sequence is CASSVGFAGPEAFF. The CDR3 nucleotides are TGCGCCAGCAGCGTTGGGTTTGCGGGCCCTGAAGCTTTCTTT.

This chain joins TRBV19 and TRBJ1-1; D is possibly TRBD1 (5 bases). The germline V gene encodes CDR1 LNHDA and CDR2 SQIVND (reference sequence). CDR3 length equals 14 residues. V gave up 1 base and J gave up 5 bases, with 11 bases separating them. The CDR3 nucleotides read TGTGCCAGTAGTATAGCGACCCAGGGAACTGAAGCTTTCTTT. Translating it yields CASSIATQGTEAFF.